Included here is one TCR beta chain sequence, with context. Its antigen is still unknown. At one end, the junction sequence differs from germline, possibly due to a read error. Combining a sample-barcoded 5' primer with a J-beta primer mix, a second PCR ran for 7 to 11 cycles. MiXCR, run by TCRdb on the 5' RACE reads, gives a single entry per CDR3 protein. The repertoire holds about 1.1 million distinct CDR3 sequences, roughly two fifths seen once, with 10% to 15% in the top ten. These data belong to a study of blood T cells in healthy people across ages. Study-wide results and limits: One million T cells yielded diversity estimates that were considered underestimates. A strong correlation between TCR beta diversity and naive T cell percentage was seen.

The individuals who served as donors were healthy Caucasians living in Russia, aged about 6 to 100. Extractions gave at least 5.5 micrograms of total RNA per sample. Germline CDR1 is SGHTA and CDR2 is FQGNSA. The CDR3 is 11 amino acids. The source of this sequence is a man younger than 35 in good health. This sequence joins TRBV7-2 and TRBJ2-3, with no clear D. Sequencing used blood. The CDR3 DNA sequence: TGTGCCATCAGCATCATGGATACGCAGTATTTT. It specifies CAISIMDTQYF.